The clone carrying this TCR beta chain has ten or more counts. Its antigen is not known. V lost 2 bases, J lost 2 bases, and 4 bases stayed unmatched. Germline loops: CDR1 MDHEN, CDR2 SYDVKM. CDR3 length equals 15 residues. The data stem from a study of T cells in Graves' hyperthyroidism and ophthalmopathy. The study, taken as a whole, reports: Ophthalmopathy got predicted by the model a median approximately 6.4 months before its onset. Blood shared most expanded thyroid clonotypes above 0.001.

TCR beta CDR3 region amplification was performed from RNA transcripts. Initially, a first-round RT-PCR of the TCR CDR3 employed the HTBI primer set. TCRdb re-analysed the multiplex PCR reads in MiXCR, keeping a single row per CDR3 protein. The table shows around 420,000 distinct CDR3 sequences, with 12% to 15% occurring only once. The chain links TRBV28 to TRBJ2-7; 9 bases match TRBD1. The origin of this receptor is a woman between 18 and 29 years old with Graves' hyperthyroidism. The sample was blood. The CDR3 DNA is TGTGCCAGCAGTTTACCCGGGACAGGGCCCTACGAGCAGTACTTC. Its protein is CASSLPGTGPYEQYF.